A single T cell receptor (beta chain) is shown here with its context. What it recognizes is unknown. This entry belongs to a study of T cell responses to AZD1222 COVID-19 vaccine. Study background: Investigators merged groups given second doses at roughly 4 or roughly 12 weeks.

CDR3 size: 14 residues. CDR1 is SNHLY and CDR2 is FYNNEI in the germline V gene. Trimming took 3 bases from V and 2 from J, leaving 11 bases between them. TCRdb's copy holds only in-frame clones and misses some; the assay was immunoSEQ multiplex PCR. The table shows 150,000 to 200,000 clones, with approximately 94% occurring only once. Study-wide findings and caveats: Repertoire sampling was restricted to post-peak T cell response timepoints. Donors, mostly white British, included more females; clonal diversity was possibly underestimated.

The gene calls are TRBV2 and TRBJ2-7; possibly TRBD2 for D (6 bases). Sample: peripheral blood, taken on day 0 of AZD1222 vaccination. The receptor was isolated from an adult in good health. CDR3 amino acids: CASSDRGTPYEQYF. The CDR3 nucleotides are TGTGCCAGCAGTGATCGGGGGACCCCCTACGAGCAGTACTTC.